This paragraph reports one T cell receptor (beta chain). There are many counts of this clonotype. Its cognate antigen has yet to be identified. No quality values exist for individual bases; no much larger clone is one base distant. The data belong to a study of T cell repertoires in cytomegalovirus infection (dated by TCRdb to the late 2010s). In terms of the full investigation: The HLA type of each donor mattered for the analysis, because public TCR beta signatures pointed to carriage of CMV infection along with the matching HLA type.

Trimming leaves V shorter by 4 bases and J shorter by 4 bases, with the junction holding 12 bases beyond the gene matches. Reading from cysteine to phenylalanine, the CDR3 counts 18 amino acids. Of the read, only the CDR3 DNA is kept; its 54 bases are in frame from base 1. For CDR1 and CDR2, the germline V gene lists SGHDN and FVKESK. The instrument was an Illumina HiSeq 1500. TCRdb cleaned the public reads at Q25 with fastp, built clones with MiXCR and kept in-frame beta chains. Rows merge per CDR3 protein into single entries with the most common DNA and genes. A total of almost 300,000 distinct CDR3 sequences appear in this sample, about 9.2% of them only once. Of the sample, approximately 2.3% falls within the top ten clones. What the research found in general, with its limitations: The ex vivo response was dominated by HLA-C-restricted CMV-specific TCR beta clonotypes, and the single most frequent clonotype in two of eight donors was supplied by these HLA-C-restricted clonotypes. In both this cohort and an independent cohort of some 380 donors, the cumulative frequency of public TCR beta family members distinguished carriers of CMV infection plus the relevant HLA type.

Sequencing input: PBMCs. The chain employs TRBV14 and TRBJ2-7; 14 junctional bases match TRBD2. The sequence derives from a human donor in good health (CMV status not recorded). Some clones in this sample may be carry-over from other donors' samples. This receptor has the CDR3 CASSPSLRLAGGPYEQYF. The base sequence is TGTGCCAGCAGCCCAAGCCTAAGACTAGCGGGGGGGCCATACGAGCAGTACTTC.